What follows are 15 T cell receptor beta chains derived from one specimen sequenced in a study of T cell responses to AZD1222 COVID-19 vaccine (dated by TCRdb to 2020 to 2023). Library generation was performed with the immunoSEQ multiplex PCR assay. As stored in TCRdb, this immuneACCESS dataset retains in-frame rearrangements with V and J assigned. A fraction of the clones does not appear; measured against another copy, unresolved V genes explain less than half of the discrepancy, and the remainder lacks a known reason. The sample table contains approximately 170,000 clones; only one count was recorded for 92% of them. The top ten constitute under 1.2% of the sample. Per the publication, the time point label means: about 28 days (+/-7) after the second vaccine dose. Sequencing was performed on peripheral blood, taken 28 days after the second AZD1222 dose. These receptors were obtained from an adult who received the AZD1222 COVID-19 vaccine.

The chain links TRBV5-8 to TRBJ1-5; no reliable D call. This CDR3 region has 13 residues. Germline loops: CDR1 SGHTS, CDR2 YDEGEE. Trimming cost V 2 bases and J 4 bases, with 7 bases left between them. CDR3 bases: TGTGCCAGCAGCTTTAGTGCAAATCAGCCCCAGCATTTT. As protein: CASSFSANQPQHF.

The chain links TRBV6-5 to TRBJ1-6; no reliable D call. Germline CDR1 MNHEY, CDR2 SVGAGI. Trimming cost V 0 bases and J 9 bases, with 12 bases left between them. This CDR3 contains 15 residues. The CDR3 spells CASSYSGDGSSPLHF. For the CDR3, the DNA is TGTGCCAGCAGTTACTCGGGTGACGGGAGTTCACCCCTCCACTTT.

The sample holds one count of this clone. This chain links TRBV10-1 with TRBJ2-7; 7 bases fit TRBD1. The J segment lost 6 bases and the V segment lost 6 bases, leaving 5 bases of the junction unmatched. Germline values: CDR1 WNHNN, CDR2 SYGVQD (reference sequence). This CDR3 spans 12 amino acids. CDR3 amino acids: CASSATGTEQYF. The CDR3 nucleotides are TGCGCCAGCAGCGCGACAGGGACCGAGCAGTACTTC.

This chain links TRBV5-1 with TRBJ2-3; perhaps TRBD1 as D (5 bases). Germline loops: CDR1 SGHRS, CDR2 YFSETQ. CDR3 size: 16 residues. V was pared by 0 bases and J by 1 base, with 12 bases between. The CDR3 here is CASSLGGRVGTDTQYF. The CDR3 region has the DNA TGCGCCAGCAGCTTGGGGGGCCGAGTGGGCACAGATACGCAGTATTTT. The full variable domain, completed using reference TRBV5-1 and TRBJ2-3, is KAGVTQTPRYLIKTRGQQVTLSCSPISGHRSVSWYQQTPGQGLQFLFEYFSETQRNKGNFPGRFSGRQFSNSRSEMNVSTLELGDSALYLCASSLGGRVGTDTQYFGPGTRLTVL.

The CDR3 sequence is CASNWNLGANVLTF. The CDR3, as DNA: TGTGCCAGTAATTGGAATCTCGGGGCCAACGTCCTGACTTTC. V and J are TRBV19 and TRBJ2-6; no clear D. Germline V gene lookup returns CDR1 LNHDA and CDR2 SQIVND (reference sequence). There are 14 residues in the CDR3. With 7 bases removed from V and 4 bases from J, the gap between germline ends came to 11 bases.

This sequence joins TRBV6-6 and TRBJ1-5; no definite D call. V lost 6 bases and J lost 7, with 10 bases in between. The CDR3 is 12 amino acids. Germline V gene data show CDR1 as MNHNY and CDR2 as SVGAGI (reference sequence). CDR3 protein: CASSPQAQPQHF. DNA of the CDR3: TGTGCCAGCAGCCCGCAGGCACAGCCCCAGCATTTT.

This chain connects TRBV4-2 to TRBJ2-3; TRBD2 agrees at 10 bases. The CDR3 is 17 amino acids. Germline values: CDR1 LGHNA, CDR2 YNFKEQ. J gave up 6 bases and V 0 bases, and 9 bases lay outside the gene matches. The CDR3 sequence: CASSQDSGTSVRDTQYF. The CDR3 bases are TGTGCCAGCAGCCAAGATTCGGGGACTAGCGTTCGGGATACGCAGTATTTT.

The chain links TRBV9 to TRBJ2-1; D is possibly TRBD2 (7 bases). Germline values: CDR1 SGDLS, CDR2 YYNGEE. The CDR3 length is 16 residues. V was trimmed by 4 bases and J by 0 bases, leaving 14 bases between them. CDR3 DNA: TGTGCCAGCAGCTTGGGAGGGGGTGGCTCCTACAATGAGCAGTTCTTC. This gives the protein CASSLGGGGSYNEQFF.

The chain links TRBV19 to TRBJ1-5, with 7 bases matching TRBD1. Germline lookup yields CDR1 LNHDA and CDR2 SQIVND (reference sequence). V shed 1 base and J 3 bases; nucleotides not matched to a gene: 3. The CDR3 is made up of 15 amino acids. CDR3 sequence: CASSIGQGVNQPQHF. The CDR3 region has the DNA TGTGCCAGTAGTATAGGGCAGGGGGTCAATCAGCCCCAGCATTTT.

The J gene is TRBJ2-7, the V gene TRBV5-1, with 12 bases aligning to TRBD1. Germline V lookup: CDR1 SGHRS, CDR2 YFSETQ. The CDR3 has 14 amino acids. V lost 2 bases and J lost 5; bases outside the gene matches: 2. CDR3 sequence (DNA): TGCGCCAGCAGCTTAGGGACAGGGGGCGACGAGCAGTACTTC. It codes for CASSLGTGGDEQYF.

Written as DNA, the CDR3 is TGTGCCTGGAAGACGGGGGCTATGAACACTGAAGCTTTCTTT. The encoded protein is CAWKTGAMNTEAFF. The chain is built from TRBV30 and TRBJ1-1; TRBD1 might be the D (6 bases). The CDR3 extends over 14 amino acids. Germline V gene sequence: CDR1 GTSNPN, CDR2 SVGIG (reference sequence). With 4 bases removed from V and 0 bases from J, the gap between germline ends came to 12 bases.

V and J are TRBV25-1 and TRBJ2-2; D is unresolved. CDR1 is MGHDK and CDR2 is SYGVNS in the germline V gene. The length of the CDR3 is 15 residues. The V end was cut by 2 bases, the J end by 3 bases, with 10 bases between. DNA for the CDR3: TGTGCCAGCAGTGAACCCAGCTCCGACACCGGGGAGCTGTTTTTT. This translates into CASSEPSSDTGELFF.

CDR3 residues: CASSPRGRTSTDTQYF. The DNA for the CDR3 is TGTGCCAGCAGCCCTCGGGGTAGGACGAGCACAGATACGCAGTATTTT. V is TRBV5-4 and J is TRBJ2-3, with a tentative D call TRBD2 (5 bases). The CDR3 spans 16 residues. Germline values: CDR1 SGHNT, CDR2 YYREEE (reference sequence). V was shortened by 4 bases and J by 0 bases, with 15 bases between the two germline ends. The full variable domain, in which reference TRBV5-4 and TRBJ2-3 provide the parts outside the CDR3, is ETGVTQSPTHLIKTRGQQVTLRCSSQSGHNTVSWYQQALGQGPQFIFQYYREEENGRGNFPPRFSGLQFPNYSSELNVNALELDDSALYLCASSPRGRTSTDTQYFGPGTRLTVL.

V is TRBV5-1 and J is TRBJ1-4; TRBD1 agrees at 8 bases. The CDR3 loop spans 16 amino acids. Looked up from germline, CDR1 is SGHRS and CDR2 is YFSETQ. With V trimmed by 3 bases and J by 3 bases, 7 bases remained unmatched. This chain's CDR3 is CASSSTGETSNEKLFF. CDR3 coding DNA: TGCGCCAGCAGCTCGACAGGGGAAACTTCTAATGAAAAACTGTTTTTT.

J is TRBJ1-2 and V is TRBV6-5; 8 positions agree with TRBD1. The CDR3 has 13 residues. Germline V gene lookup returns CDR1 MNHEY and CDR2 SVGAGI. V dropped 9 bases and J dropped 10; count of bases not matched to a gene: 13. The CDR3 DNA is TGTGCCAGGGGACCGGCAGGGGGCGCGGACTACACCTTC. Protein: CARGPAGGADYTF.